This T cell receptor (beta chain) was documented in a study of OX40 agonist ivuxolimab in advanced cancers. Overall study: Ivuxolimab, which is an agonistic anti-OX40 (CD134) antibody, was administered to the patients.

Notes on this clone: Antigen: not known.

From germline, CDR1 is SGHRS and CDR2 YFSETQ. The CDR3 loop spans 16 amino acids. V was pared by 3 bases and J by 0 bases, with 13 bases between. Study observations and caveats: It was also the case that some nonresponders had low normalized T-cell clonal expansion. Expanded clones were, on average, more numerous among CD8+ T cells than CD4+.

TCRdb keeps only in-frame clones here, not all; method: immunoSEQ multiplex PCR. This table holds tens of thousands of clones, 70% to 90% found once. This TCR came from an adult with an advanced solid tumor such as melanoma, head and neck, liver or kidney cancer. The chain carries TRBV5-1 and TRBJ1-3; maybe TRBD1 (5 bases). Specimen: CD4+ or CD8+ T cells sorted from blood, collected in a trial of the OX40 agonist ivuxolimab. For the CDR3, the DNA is TGCGCCAGCAGCTATTCGGGACTCAGCTCTGGAAACACCATATATTTT. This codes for CASSYSGLSSGNTIYF.